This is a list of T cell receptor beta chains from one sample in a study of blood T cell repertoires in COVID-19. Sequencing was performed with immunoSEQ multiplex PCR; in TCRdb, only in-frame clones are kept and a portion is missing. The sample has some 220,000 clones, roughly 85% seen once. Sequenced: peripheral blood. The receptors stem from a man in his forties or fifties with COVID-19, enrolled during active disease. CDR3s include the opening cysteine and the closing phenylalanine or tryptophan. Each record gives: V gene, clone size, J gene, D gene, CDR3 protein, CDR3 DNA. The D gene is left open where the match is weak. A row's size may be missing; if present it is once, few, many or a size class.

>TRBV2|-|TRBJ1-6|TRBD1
CASDGGGGYSPLHF
TGTGCCAGCGACGGAGGGGGCGGTTATTCACCCCTCCACTTT
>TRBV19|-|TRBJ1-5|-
CASSPQPVLPQHF
TGTGCCAGTAGTCCACAGCCAGTCCTGCCCCAGCATTTT
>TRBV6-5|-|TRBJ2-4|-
CASSSRSIAKNIQYF
TGTGCCAGCAGTTCCCGTAGTATAGCCAAAAACATTCAGTACTTC
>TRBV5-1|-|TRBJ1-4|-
CASSWGGEAEKLFF
TGCGCCAGCAGCTGGGGTGGGGAGGCTGAAAAACTGTTTTTT
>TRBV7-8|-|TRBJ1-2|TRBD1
CASSGDRGQNYGYTF
TGTGCCAGCAGCGGGGACAGGGGGCAGAACTATGGCTACACCTTC
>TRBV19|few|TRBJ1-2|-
CASSILTSNYGYTF
TGTGCCAGTAGTATTCTTACTTCAAACTATGGCTACACCTTC
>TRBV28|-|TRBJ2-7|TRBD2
CASSYGTSAYYEQYF
TGTGCCAGCAGTTATGGGACTAGCGCTTACTACGAGCAGTACTTC
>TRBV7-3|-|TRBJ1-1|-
CASSPFPGAAFF
TGTGCCAGCAGCCCCTTCCCGGGAGCGGCTTTCTTT
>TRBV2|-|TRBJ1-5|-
CASNLGALSNQPQHF
TGTGCCAGCAATTTAGGGGCTCTGAGCAATCAGCCCCAGCATTTT
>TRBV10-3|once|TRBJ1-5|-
CAINGQSNQPQHF
TGTGCCATCAATGGACAGAGCAATCAGCCCCAGCATTTT
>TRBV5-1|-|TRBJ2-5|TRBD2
CASSLYSGGRQTQYF
TGCGCCAGCAGCTTATATAGCGGGGGGCGGCAGACCCAGTACTTC
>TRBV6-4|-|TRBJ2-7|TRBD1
CASNPNPGQFEQYF
TGTGCCAGCAATCCAAATCCGGGACAGTTCGAGCAGTACTTC
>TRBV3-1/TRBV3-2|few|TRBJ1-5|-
CASSQDGGGGNQPQHF
TGTGCCAGCAGCCAAGATGGCGGGGGAGGCAATCAGCCCCAGCATTTT
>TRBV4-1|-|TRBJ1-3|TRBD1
CASSDRDRGNTIYF
TGCGCCAGCAGCGACCGGGACAGAGGAAACACCATATATTTT
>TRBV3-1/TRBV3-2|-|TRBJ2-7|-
CASSQVRYEQYF
TGTGCCAGCAGCCAAGTGAGGTACGAGCAGTACTTC
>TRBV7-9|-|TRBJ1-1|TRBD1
CASSLIGDTGVAFF
TGTGCCAGCAGCTTAATCGGCGACACAGGGGTAGCTTTCTTT
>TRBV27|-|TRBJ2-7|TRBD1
CASSPGQGWSSYEQYF
TGTGCCAGCAGTCCCGGACAGGGCTGGAGCTCCTACGAGCAGTACTTC
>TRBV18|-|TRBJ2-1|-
CASSPRTVGNEQFF
TGTGCCAGCTCACCACGGACAGTAGGCAATGAGCAGTTCTTC
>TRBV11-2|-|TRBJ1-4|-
CASSPTSEKLFF
TGTGCCAGCAGCCCGACAAGTGAAAAACTGTTTTTT
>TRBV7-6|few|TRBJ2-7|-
CASSSVPGTGSYEQYF
TGTGCCAGCAGCTCCGTCCCCGGGACTGGCTCCTACGAGCAGTACTTC
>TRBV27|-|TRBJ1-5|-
CASSFGQGNQPQHF
TGTGCCAGCAGTTTTGGGCAGGGCAATCAGCCCCAGCATTTT
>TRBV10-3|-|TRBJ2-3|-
CAISESGGAGDTQYF
TGTGCCATCAGTGAGTCGGGGGGGGCAGGAGATACGCAGTATTTT
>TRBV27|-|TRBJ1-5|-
CASSKTGLPVNQPQHF
TGTGCCAGCAGTAAAACGGGACTGCCAGTCAATCAGCCCCAGCATTTT
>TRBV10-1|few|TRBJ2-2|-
CASSESGPGTGELFF
TGCGCCAGCAGTGAATCAGGGCCGGGTACCGGGGAGCTGTTTTTT
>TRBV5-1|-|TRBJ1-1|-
CASSLGQGGIVNTEAFF
TGCGCCAGCAGCTTGGGCCAAGGAGGCATAGTGAACACTGAAGCTTTCTTT
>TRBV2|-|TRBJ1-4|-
CASRGLPNEKLFF
TGTGCCAGCAGGGGGCTACCTAATGAAAAACTGTTTTTT
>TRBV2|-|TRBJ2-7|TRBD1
CASRDWDSYEQYF
TGTGCCAGCAGGGATTGGGACAGCTACGAGCAGTACTTC
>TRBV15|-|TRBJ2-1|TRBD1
CATRAGQGAGNEQFF
TGTGCCACCAGAGCGGGTCAGGGGGCAGGCAATGAGCAGTTCTTC
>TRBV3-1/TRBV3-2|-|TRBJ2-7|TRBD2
CASSPSGTTRSSYEQYF
TGTGCCAGCAGCCCCTCAGGGACTACCCGGAGCTCCTACGAGCAGTACTTC
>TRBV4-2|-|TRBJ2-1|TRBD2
CASSQDWRGSSYNEQFF
TGTGCCAGCAGCCAAGATTGGCGGGGGTCTTCCTACAATGAGCAGTTCTTC
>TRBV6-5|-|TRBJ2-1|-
CASRFREVSYNEQFF
TGTGCCAGCAGGTTCAGGGAGGTCTCCTACAATGAGCAGTTCTTC
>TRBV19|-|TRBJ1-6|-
CASSPGGADSYNSPLHF
TGTGCCAGTAGTCCGGGGGGCGCCGACTCCTATAATTCACCCCTCCACTTT
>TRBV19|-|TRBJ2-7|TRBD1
CASRGTDYEQYF
TGTGCCAGTAGAGGGACAGACTACGAGCAGTACTTC
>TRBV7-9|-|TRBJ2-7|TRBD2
CASSPGLSGVALQYF
TGTGCCAGCAGCCCAGGACTGAGCGGGGTGGCTCTGCAGTACTTC
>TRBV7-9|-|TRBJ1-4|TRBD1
CASSLIRTGPATNEKLFF
TGTGCCAGCAGCTTAATTCGGACAGGACCTGCAACTAATGAAAAACTGTTTTTT
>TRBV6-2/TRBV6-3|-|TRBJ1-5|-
CASSYSRGGRVQPQHF
TGTGCCAGCAGTTACTCGCGTGGAGGGAGGGTTCAGCCCCAGCATTTT
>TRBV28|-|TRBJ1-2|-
CASMTGSFDYGYTF
TGTGCCAGCATGACAGGTTCATTCGACTATGGCTACACCTTC
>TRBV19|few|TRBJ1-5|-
CASTPSRARNQPQHF
TGTGCCAGTACCCCGTCGAGGGCGCGCAATCAGCCCCAGCATTTT
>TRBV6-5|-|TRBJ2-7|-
CASSSPGTNYEQYF
TGTGCCAGCAGTTCCCCCGGGACAAACTACGAGCAGTACTTC
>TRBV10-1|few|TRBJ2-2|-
CASSEGRTGELFF
TGCGCCAGCAGTGAGGGGAGAACCGGGGAGCTGTTTTTT
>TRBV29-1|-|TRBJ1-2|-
CSVEQDKGVYGYTF
TGCAGCGTTGAACAGGACAAAGGGGTCTATGGCTACACCTTC
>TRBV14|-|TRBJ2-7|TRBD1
CASSRTRGLNEQYF
TGTGCCAGCAGCCGCACTAGGGGGCTCAACGAGCAGTACTTC
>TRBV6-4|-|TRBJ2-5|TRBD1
CASSDDRGQTQYF
TGTGCCAGCAGTGACGACAGGGGACAGACCCAGTACTTC
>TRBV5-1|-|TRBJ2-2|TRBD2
CASSSRTSGGELFF
TGCGCCAGCAGCTCAAGGACTAGCGGCGGGGAGCTGTTTTTT
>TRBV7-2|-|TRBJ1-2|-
CASSPLAGGHGYTF
TGTGCCAGCAGCCCCCTGGCGGGGGGCCATGGCTACACCTTC
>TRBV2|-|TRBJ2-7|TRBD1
CASTTGISYEQYF
TGTGCCAGCACGACAGGGATCTCCTACGAGCAGTACTTC
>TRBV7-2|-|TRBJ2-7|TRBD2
CASSLERGLTYEQYF
TGTGCCAGCAGCTTAGAGCGGGGCCTTACCTACGAGCAGTACTTC
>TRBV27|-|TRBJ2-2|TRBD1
CASSLTGGTGELFF
TGTGCCAGCAGTTTAACAGGGGGTACCGGGGAGCTGTTTTTT